The following is a T cell receptor beta chain sequence with its context. This sample was taken from a study of cytomegalovirus exposure and HLA in healthy donors. V was pared by 4 bases and J by 4 bases, with 3 bases of the junction left unmatched. Germline CDR1 reads ENHRY; CDR2 reads SYGVKD. This CDR3 spans 13 amino acids. The repertoire was sequenced with immunoSEQ multiplex PCR; TCRdb's copy has only in-frame clones and lacks some. Of about 170,000 clones listed, 65% to 90% are singletons. Sequenced material: PBMCs. This clonotype was obtained from a woman in her late teens or twenties in good health and CMV-seronegative. The V and J genes are TRBV10-3 and TRBJ1-2, with 7 bases identical to TRBD1. The CDR3 is CAISGTGVYGYTF. The CDR3 DNA reads TGTGCCATCAGTGGGACAGGCGTCTATGGCTACACCTTC.